This is a list of T cell receptor beta chains from one sample in a study of T cells in Graves' hyperthyroidism and ophthalmopathy. TCRdb reprocessed the multiplex PCR reads with MiXCR, giving one entry per CDR3 protein. The sample has 500,000 to 600,000 distinct CDR3 sequences; 46% are singletons. The sequenced sample consisted of peripheral blood or thyroid tissue (not recorded which). The receptors come from a woman between 18 and 29 years old with Graves' hyperthyroidism. The conserved cysteine and the conserved F or W are not part of the CDR3 here. The D gene is left open where the match is weak.

d_call | j_call | v_call | cdr3_aa
- | TRBJ2-5 | TRBV12-3/TRBV12-4 | ASSPLEQETQY
TRBD1 | TRBJ1-3 | TRBV29-1 | SVGAGTGVGNTIY
- | - | TRBV12-3/TRBV12-4 | ASSDRDGSNEQY
- | TRBJ1-1 | TRBV4-1 | ASSHYGTEAF
- | TRBJ1-6 | TRBV2 | ASSPGVTSPLH
TRBD1 | TRBJ2-7 | TRBV20-1 | SAETPRDRIYEQY
- | TRBJ1-3 | TRBV15 | ATSRPQEPLNTIY
- | TRBJ1-2 | TRBV12-3/TRBV12-4 | ASRSPGAAYGYT
- | TRBJ2-5 | TRBV25-1 | ASSEYGRGEETQY
TRBD2 | TRBJ2-5 | TRBV7-8 | ASSSPGLAGVRSETQY
- | TRBJ1-2 | TRBV7-9 | ASSLLARRDYGYT
- | TRBJ1-1 | TRBV7-3 | ASSFEQGDTEAF
- | TRBJ2-6 | TRBV5-4 | ASSEDGASGANVLT
- | TRBJ2-7 | TRBV29-1 | SLRGPTYEQY
- | TRBJ1-1 | TRBV11-3 | ASSFQDMNTEAF
TRBD2 | TRBJ2-7 | TRBV20-1 | SAGSLGLAGSHEQY
- | TRBJ1-2 | TRBV2 | ASKLGIGYGYT
- | TRBJ2-7 | TRBV13 | ASSLQGHYEQY
- | TRBJ1-2 | TRBV10-2 | ASSPGLAGGYT
- | TRBJ2-5 | TRBV6-5 | ASSYSPGARETQY
- | TRBJ1-1 | TRBV3-1 | ASSHGVGNTEAF
TRBD1 | TRBJ1-2 | TRBV5-4 | ASSLKGQGPQDT
- | TRBJ1-2 | TRBV24-1 | ATRPASTGVYEYYGYT
TRBD1 | TRBJ1-5 | TRBV6-1 | AISADRGISNQPQH
TRBD1 | TRBJ1-3 | TRBV30 | AWIHPGQAGNTIY
- | TRBJ2-6 | TRBV6-1 | ASSEAYFSGANVLT
TRBD2 | TRBJ2-7 | TRBV20-1 | SAIKLAGSYEQY
- | TRBJ2-7 | TRBV18 | ASSPPMGVEQY